This is a list of T cell receptor beta chains from one sample in a study of blood T cell repertoires in COVID-19. Libraries were prepared by immunoSEQ multiplex PCR; TCRdb keeps only in-frame clonotypes and omits some of them. The table shows 95,000 to 150,000 clones, with around 87% occurring only once. What was sequenced was peripheral blood. The receptors were gathered from a man in his 70s with active or convalescent COVID-19. Each CDR3 is given with its conserved first and last residue. The D gene is left open where the match is weak. Clone size is stated in some rows and not others, as once, few, many or a class when expanded.

v_gene: TRBV3-1/TRBV3-2; d_gene: .; j_gene: TRBJ1-4; abundance: .; CDR3nt: TGTGCCAGCAGCCAATTATCTGCGAAGAATGAAAAACTGTTTTTT; CDR3aa: CASSQLSAKNEKLFF
v_gene: TRBV7-8; d_gene: TRBD2; j_gene: TRBJ2-7; abundance: .; CDR3nt: TGTGCCAGCAGCTTAGCCACTAGCGGAGATTACGAGCAGTACTTC; CDR3aa: CASSLATSGDYEQYF
v_gene: TRBV6-5; d_gene: TRBD1; j_gene: TRBJ2-7; abundance: .; CDR3nt: TGTGCCAGCAGCGGGGACAGCCCAGCCTACGAGCAGTACTTC; CDR3aa: CASSGDSPAYEQYF
v_gene: TRBV3-1/TRBV3-2; d_gene: .; j_gene: TRBJ1-2; abundance: .; CDR3nt: TGTGCCAGCAGTCGCAAGGTGGAGGGGAGCTATGGCTACACCTTC; CDR3aa: CASSRKVEGSYGYTF
v_gene: TRBV11-2; d_gene: .; j_gene: TRBJ2-2; abundance: .; CDR3nt: TGTGCCAGCAGCCTCTCCCCTTGGGAGTTTACCGGGGAGCTGTTTTTT; CDR3aa: CASSLSPWEFTGELFF
v_gene: TRBV28; d_gene: TRBD2; j_gene: TRBJ2-5; abundance: .; CDR3nt: TGTGCCAGCAGTCTATGGACTAGCGGGCAAGAGACCCAGTACTTC; CDR3aa: CASSLWTSGQETQYF
v_gene: TRBV7-6; d_gene: TRBD1; j_gene: TRBJ1-4; abundance: .; CDR3nt: TGTGCCAGCAGCCCCTTCGACAGGGGGGAAGAAGAAAAACTGTTTTTT; CDR3aa: CASSPFDRGEEEKLFF
v_gene: TRBV28; d_gene: TRBD1; j_gene: TRBJ2-3; abundance: .; CDR3nt: TGTGCCAGCACCTCGGGACAGGGAAAGAGGGATACGCAGTATTTT; CDR3aa: CASTSGQGKRDTQYF
v_gene: TRBV7-9; d_gene: .; j_gene: TRBJ2-1; abundance: .; CDR3nt: TGTGCCAGCCAGGAGGAGGCCCGGAAGTATGAGCAGTTCTTC; CDR3aa: CASQEEARKYEQFF
v_gene: TRBV4-1; d_gene: TRBD1; j_gene: TRBJ1-2; abundance: .; CDR3nt: TGCGCCAGCAGCCAAGGGGGACAGGGCATCTATGGCTACACCTTC; CDR3aa: CASSQGGQGIYGYTF
v_gene: TRBV19; d_gene: TRBD2; j_gene: TRBJ2-1; abundance: .; CDR3nt: TGTGCCAGTAGCTCTAGCGGGATGCCCTACAATGAGCAGTTCTTC; CDR3aa: CASSSSGMPYNEQFF
v_gene: TRBV7-2; d_gene: TRBD2; j_gene: TRBJ2-7; abundance: .; CDR3nt: TGTGCCAGCAGCTCCTCTAGCGGGACCTACGAGCAGTACTTC; CDR3aa: CASSSSSGTYEQYF
v_gene: TRBV19; d_gene: .; j_gene: TRBJ1-5; abundance: few; CDR3nt: TGTGCCAGTAGTATAGATCCTCCAAGCAGGGGTAGTCAGCCCCAGCATTTT; CDR3aa: CASSIDPPSRGSQPQHF
v_gene: TRBV27; d_gene: TRBD1; j_gene: TRBJ1-2; abundance: .; CDR3nt: TGTGCCAGCAGTTGGGGGAGAGGGACAGAATATGGCTACACCTTC; CDR3aa: CASSWGRGTEYGYTF
v_gene: TRBV9; d_gene: .; j_gene: TRBJ1-6; abundance: .; CDR3nt: TGTGCCAGCAGTCCCACCCCAGGTGATAATTCACCCCTCCACTTT; CDR3aa: CASSPTPGDNSPLHF
v_gene: TRBV6-5; d_gene: .; j_gene: TRBJ1-2; abundance: .; CDR3nt: TGTGCCAGCAGTTACTCGACAGACTATGGCTACACCTTC; CDR3aa: CASSYSTDYGYTF
v_gene: TRBV6-5; d_gene: TRBD2; j_gene: TRBJ2-7; abundance: .; CDR3nt: TGTGCCAGCAGTTACGAAGGTAGCGGGAGCTTCGAGCAGTACTTC; CDR3aa: CASSYEGSGSFEQYF
v_gene: TRBV5-8; d_gene: TRBD2; j_gene: TRBJ2-3; abundance: many; CDR3nt: TGTGCCACCTCTAGCGGCCACACAGATACGCAGTATTTT; CDR3aa: CATSSGHTDTQYF
v_gene: TRBV28; d_gene: .; j_gene: TRBJ1-5; abundance: .; CDR3nt: TGTGCCAGCAGTTTTGGACGCTGGAGGAATAGCAATCAGCCCCAGCATTTT; CDR3aa: CASSFGRWRNSNQPQHF
v_gene: TRBV28; d_gene: TRBD1; j_gene: TRBJ2-7; abundance: .; CDR3nt: TGTGCCAGCAGTTTACCCCGGACAGGGCGGTCCTACGAGCAGTACTTC; CDR3aa: CASSLPRTGRSYEQYF
v_gene: TRBV29-1; d_gene: .; j_gene: TRBJ2-1; abundance: .; CDR3nt: TGCAGCGTCGGACCCTTGCGGGGCACCAGGGACAATGAGCAGTTCTTC; CDR3aa: CSVGPLRGTRDNEQFF
v_gene: TRBV5-1; d_gene: .; j_gene: TRBJ1-1; abundance: .; CDR3nt: TGCGCCAGCAGCTCGGGGGTGAACACTGAAGCTTTCTTT; CDR3aa: CASSSGVNTEAFF
v_gene: TRBV2; d_gene: .; j_gene: TRBJ1-3; abundance: .; CDR3nt: TGTGCCAGCAACGGTGATTCACGAAACACCATATATTTT; CDR3aa: CASNGDSRNTIYF
v_gene: TRBV19; d_gene: .; j_gene: TRBJ1-5; abundance: .; CDR3nt: TGTGCCAGTAGTACCGGTAAGACACAACCTAGCAATCAGCCCCAGCATTTT; CDR3aa: CASSTGKTQPSNQPQHF
v_gene: TRBV13; d_gene: .; j_gene: TRBJ2-1; abundance: .; CDR3nt: TGTGCCAGCAGTTCTGCGGAGGGAGCGCGCTACAATGAGCAGTTCTTC; CDR3aa: CASSSAEGARYNEQFF
v_gene: TRBV28; d_gene: .; j_gene: TRBJ1-2; abundance: .; CDR3nt: TGTGCCAGCAGTTTGGGAGCCCTTTCCTCCTATGGCTACACCTTC; CDR3aa: CASSLGALSSYGYTF
v_gene: TRBV29-1; d_gene: TRBD1; j_gene: TRBJ1-2; abundance: .; CDR3nt: TGCAGCGGTAAGACAGGGGAAGTTAGTGGCTACACCTTC; CDR3aa: CSGKTGEVSGYTF
v_gene: TRBV30; d_gene: TRBD1; j_gene: TRBJ1-4; abundance: .; CDR3nt: TGTGCCTGGAGTGACATAGGGGCCGGGACAGTGCTTTTT; CDR3aa: CAWSDIGAGTVLF
v_gene: TRBV29-1; d_gene: TRBD1; j_gene: TRBJ2-7; abundance: .; CDR3nt: TGCAGCGTAAGGACAGGGCTAGGTGTCTACGAGCAGTACTTC; CDR3aa: CSVRTGLGVYEQYF
v_gene: TRBV6-6; d_gene: TRBD1; j_gene: TRBJ2-7; abundance: .; CDR3nt: TGTGCCAGCGGCCAGGGGGACTACGAGCAGTACTTC; CDR3aa: CASGQGDYEQYF
v_gene: TRBV28; d_gene: .; j_gene: TRBJ2-1; abundance: .; CDR3nt: TGTGCCAGCCGGGACTCCTGGGGGTTCCACAATGAGCAGTTCTTC; CDR3aa: CASRDSWGFHNEQFF
v_gene: TRBV4-2; d_gene: .; j_gene: TRBJ2-1; abundance: .; CDR3nt: TGTGCCAGCAGCCAAGAAACTGGTGAGCAGTTCTTC; CDR3aa: CASSQETGEQFF
v_gene: TRBV7-9; d_gene: .; j_gene: TRBJ2-7; abundance: once; CDR3nt: TGTGCCAGCAGCTTAGAGCCTAGCGCCCCTTCCCTATACGAGCAGTACTTC; CDR3aa: CASSLEPSAPSLYEQYF
v_gene: TRBV5-6; d_gene: TRBD1; j_gene: TRBJ1-2; abundance: .; CDR3nt: TGTGCCAGCAGCTTGAAGGGACAGGGGTATGGCTACACCTTC; CDR3aa: CASSLKGQGYGYTF
v_gene: TRBV7-3; d_gene: .; j_gene: TRBJ2-2; abundance: .; CDR3nt: TGTGCCAGCAGCTCGACCGGGGAGCTGTTTTTT; CDR3aa: CASSSTGELFF
v_gene: TRBV5-5; d_gene: TRBD2; j_gene: TRBJ2-6; abundance: .; CDR3nt: TGTGCCAGCAGCTCACGGACTAGCGGGAGTAACGTCCTGACTTTC; CDR3aa: CASSSRTSGSNVLTF
v_gene: TRBV3-1/TRBV3-2; d_gene: .; j_gene: TRBJ1-2; abundance: .; CDR3nt: TGTGCCAGCAAGGTCGGGGGGAACTATGGCTACACCTTC; CDR3aa: CASKVGGNYGYTF
v_gene: TRBV27; d_gene: TRBD2; j_gene: TRBJ2-7; abundance: .; CDR3nt: TGTGCCAGCAGTCCCGGGGGGGTCCCCCCCTACGAGCAGTACTTC; CDR3aa: CASSPGGVPPYEQYF
v_gene: TRBV19; d_gene: .; j_gene: TRBJ1-4; abundance: .; CDR3nt: TGTGCCAGTAGGAGAGGGGGTGTTGATGAAAAACTGTTTTTT; CDR3aa: CASRRGGVDEKLFF
v_gene: TRBV5-6; d_gene: .; j_gene: TRBJ1-5; abundance: .; CDR3nt: TGTGCCAGCAGCTTGGGTACCACGGTCCCCCAGCATTTT; CDR3aa: CASSLGTTVPQHF
v_gene: TRBV28; d_gene: TRBD2; j_gene: TRBJ2-1; abundance: .; CDR3nt: TGTGCCAGCAGTTTATTTGCTAGCGGGAGGGCCCAGCAGTTCTTC; CDR3aa: CASSLFASGRAQQFF
v_gene: TRBV7-3; d_gene: .; j_gene: TRBJ2-7; abundance: .; CDR3nt: TGTGCCAGCAGGCGCTCCTACGAGCAGTACTTC; CDR3aa: CASRRSYEQYF
v_gene: TRBV28; d_gene: TRBD1; j_gene: TRBJ2-5; abundance: .; CDR3nt: TGTGCCAGCAGATCCATCCCAGGGGGCGGGGAGACCCAGTACTTC; CDR3aa: CASRSIPGGGETQYF
v_gene: TRBV19; d_gene: TRBD2; j_gene: TRBJ2-1; abundance: .; CDR3nt: TGTGCCAGTAGCGATGGGGCGGGGGGATACAATGAGCAGTTCTTC; CDR3aa: CASSDGAGGYNEQFF
v_gene: TRBV30; d_gene: .; j_gene: TRBJ1-3; abundance: .; CDR3nt: TGTGCCTGGAGTCCCCAGGGAGGTGAAAACACCATATATTTT; CDR3aa: CAWSPQGGENTIYF
v_gene: TRBV19; d_gene: .; j_gene: TRBJ2-3; abundance: .; CDR3nt: TGTGCCAGTAGCGTACCGGTCCTCACAGATACGCAGTATTTT; CDR3aa: CASSVPVLTDTQYF
v_gene: TRBV29-1; d_gene: .; j_gene: TRBJ2-1; abundance: .; CDR3nt: TGCAGCTCCCGGGGTGACCCAAGCTCCTACAATGAGCAGTTCTTC; CDR3aa: CSSRGDPSSYNEQFF
v_gene: TRBV14; d_gene: TRBD2; j_gene: TRBJ2-7; abundance: .; CDR3nt: TGTGCCAGCAGCCCCGCCAGGACTAGCGGGAGATCTTCCTCCTACGAGCAGTACTTC; CDR3aa: CASSPARTSGRSSSYEQYF
v_gene: TRBV7-8; d_gene: TRBD2; j_gene: TRBJ2-2; abundance: many; CDR3nt: TGTGCCAGCAGCTTAAAAGCGGGAACCACCGGGGAGCTGTTTTTT; CDR3aa: CASSLKAGTTGELFF
v_gene: TRBV24-1; d_gene: TRBD1; j_gene: TRBJ1-1; abundance: .; CDR3nt: TGTGCCACCCGAGGACAGGGGGCGAACACTGAAGCTTTCTTT; CDR3aa: CATRGQGANTEAFF
v_gene: TRBV9; d_gene: .; j_gene: TRBJ2-1; abundance: .; CDR3nt: TGTGCCAGCAGCGTGGGACTGCCAGGGTGGGGGGGCCACAATGAGCAGTTCTTC; CDR3aa: CASSVGLPGWGGHNEQFF
v_gene: TRBV6-5; d_gene: TRBD1; j_gene: TRBJ2-1; abundance: .; CDR3nt: TGTGCCAGCAGTTACGGGACAGGGGCGAATGAGCAGTTCTTC; CDR3aa: CASSYGTGANEQFF
v_gene: TRBV19; d_gene: TRBD1; j_gene: TRBJ1-4; abundance: once; CDR3nt: TGTGCCAGTAGAGCCAAGGGACAGCCTAATGAAAAACTGTTTTTT; CDR3aa: CASRAKGQPNEKLFF
v_gene: TRBV18; d_gene: TRBD2; j_gene: TRBJ2-7; abundance: few; CDR3nt: TGTGCCAGCTCACCGGGGGGGAACGAGCAGTACTTC; CDR3aa: CASSPGGNEQYF
v_gene: TRBV10-3; d_gene: TRBD1; j_gene: TRBJ1-4; abundance: .; CDR3nt: TGTGCCATCAGTGAGTCGGAAGGACAGGGGGTTGAAAAACTGTTTTTT; CDR3aa: CAISESEGQGVEKLFF
v_gene: TRBV3-1/TRBV3-2; d_gene: TRBD1; j_gene: TRBJ1-6; abundance: .; CDR3nt: TGTGCCAGCAGCCAGGGGACAGGGGTTAATTCACCCCTCCACTTT; CDR3aa: CASSQGTGVNSPLHF
v_gene: TRBV5-1; d_gene: TRBD2; j_gene: TRBJ2-1; abundance: .; CDR3nt: TGCGCCAGCAGCTTTGGACTAGCGGGAGGAGGAAGTGAGCAGTTCTTC; CDR3aa: CASSFGLAGGGSEQFF
v_gene: TRBV3-1/TRBV3-2; d_gene: TRBD2; j_gene: TRBJ2-7; abundance: .; CDR3nt: TGTGCCAGCAGCCAAGCTGTAGCGGGAGTGGGCGAGCAGTACTTC; CDR3aa: CASSQAVAGVGEQYF
v_gene: TRBV18; d_gene: .; j_gene: TRBJ1-5; abundance: .; CDR3nt: TGTGCCAGCGCAGGGGGCAATCAGCCCCAGCATTTT; CDR3aa: CASAGGNQPQHF